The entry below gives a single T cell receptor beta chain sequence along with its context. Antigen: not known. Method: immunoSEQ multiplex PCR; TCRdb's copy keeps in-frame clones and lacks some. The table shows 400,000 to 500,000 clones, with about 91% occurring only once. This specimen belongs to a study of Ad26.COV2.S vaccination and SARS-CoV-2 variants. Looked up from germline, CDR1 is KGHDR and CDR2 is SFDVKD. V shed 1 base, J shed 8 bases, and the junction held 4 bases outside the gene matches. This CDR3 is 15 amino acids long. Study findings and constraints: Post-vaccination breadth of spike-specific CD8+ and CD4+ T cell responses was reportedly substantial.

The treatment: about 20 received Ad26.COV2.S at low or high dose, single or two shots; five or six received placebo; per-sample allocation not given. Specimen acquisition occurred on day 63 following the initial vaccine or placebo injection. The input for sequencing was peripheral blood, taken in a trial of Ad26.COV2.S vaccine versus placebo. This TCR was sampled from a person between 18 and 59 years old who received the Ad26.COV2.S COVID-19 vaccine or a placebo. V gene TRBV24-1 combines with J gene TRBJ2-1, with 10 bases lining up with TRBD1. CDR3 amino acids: CATSDLGTGVHEQFF. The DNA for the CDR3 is TGTGCCACCAGTGATTTAGGGACAGGGGTGCATGAGCAGTTCTTC.